Each of the 8 T cell receptor beta chains below was sequenced from the same sample in a study of blood T cells in healthy people across ages. Together with a sample-barcoded 5' primer, a J-beta primer mix was included in a second PCR lasting roughly 6 to 12 cycles. One entry per CDR3 protein results from TCRdb running MiXCR on the 5' RACE reads. The sample records about 650,000 distinct CDR3 sequences, 45% to 60% being singletons. Sequencing was carried out using blood. These receptors were obtained from a woman over 75 in good health.

The chain carries TRBV7-2 and TRBJ2-3; TRBD2 matches at 7 bases. Unmatched junction bases numbered 5, after V lost 5 bases and J lost 3 bases. Germline loops: CDR1 SGHTA, CDR2 FQGNSA. This CDR3 has 14 residues. CDR3 amino acids: CASSNRLATDTQYF. CDR3 nucleotides: TGTGCCAGCAGCAATCGACTAGCAACAGATACGCAGTATTTT. Supplemented by reference TRBV7-2 and TRBJ2-3, the full variable domain reads GAGVSQSPSNKVTEKGKDVELRCDPISGHTALYWYRQSLGQGLEFLIYFQGNSAPDKSGLPSDRFSAERTGGSVSTLTIQRTQQEDSAVYLCASSNRLATDTQYFGPGTRLTVL.

Regarding this clonotype: This may be a read error, as it is one base from a much larger clone. The genes are TRBV20-1 and TRBJ2-7; 13 nucleotides match TRBD2. The DNA end lines up better with TRBJ2-4; the J call may be wrong. CDR1 and CDR2 from the germline V gene are DFQATT and SNEGSKA (reference sequence). The CDR3 covers 15 residues. The CDR3 DNA follows: TGCAGTGGGGGGGGACTAGCGGGGGCCAAAAACATTCAGTACTTC. This translates into CSGGGLAGAKNIQYF.

The J gene is TRBJ2-5, the V gene TRBV4-1, with D possibly TRBD2 on 6 matching bases. The end of the DNA is better explained by TRBJ2-7, so the J call may be wrong. Germline lookup yields CDR1 MGHRA and CDR2 YSYEKL. This CDR3 is 15 amino acids long. CDR3 sequence (DNA): TGCGCCAGCAGCCAAGACGGTAGCGGTCGGTACGAGCAGTACTTC. Residues: CASSQDGSGRYEQYF.

The chain has TRBV11-2 and TRBJ2-4, with 7 bases fitting TRBD1. CDR3 length: 21 amino acids. Germline trimming cut 3 bases from V and 0 bases from J; bases unmatched to any gene: 20. The germline V gene has CDR1 SGHAT and CDR2 FQNNGV. As DNA, the CDR3 is TGTGCCAGCAGCTTTGGGAAGTCGACAGGGCCCGCTAGATTAGCCAAAAACATTCAGTACTTC. It encodes CASSFGKSTGPARLAKNIQYF.

The V and J genes are TRBV14 and TRBJ1-2, with TRBD1 as a possible D gene (6 bases). Germline lookup yields CDR1 SGHDN and CDR2 FVKESK. This CDR3 contains 12 residues. The germline V and J ends were trimmed by 9 bases and 4 bases, with 12 bases remaining between them. CDR3 sequence reads: CASGGRGYGYTF. Here the CDR3 DNA reads TGTGCCAGTGGGGGGCGCGGCTATGGCTACACCTTC.

A remark on this clonotype: One base away lies a much larger clone, so this may be a sequencing read error. The rearrangement joins TRBV5-5 to TRBJ2-5, with 12 bases that match TRBD2. After removal of 2 bases from V and 11 bases from J, the junction contained 16 bases not matched to a gene. This CDR3 has 17 amino acids. Germline assignment: CDR1 SGHKS and CDR2 YYEKEE (reference sequence). The CDR3: CASSFLAGGTIDNEQYF. CDR3 sequence (DNA): TGTGCCAGCAGCTTTCTAGCGGGAGGGACTATCGACAATGAGCAGTACTTC.

The sample holds many counts of this clonotype. The CDR3 DNA reads as TGTGCCAGCAGATGGGGGGACAGGGGGAACACTGAAGCTTTCTTT. Residues: CASRWGDRGNTEAFF. This chain links TRBV12-3 or TRBV12-4 with TRBJ1-1; 10 bases line up with TRBD1. The ends lost 6 bases at V and 1 base at J; junction bases unmatched: 5. The CDR3 is 15 amino acids.

V and J are TRBV6-2 or TRBV6-3 and TRBJ2-1; a possible D gene is TRBD1 (5 bases). The CDR3 covers 16 residues. The V gene lost 7 bases and the J gene lost 1 base, with 17 bases spanning the gap. Germline V gives CDR1 MNHEY, CDR2 SVGEGT. Written as DNA, the CDR3 is TGTGCCAGCACCTCGGCGGACACAATTTCCTACAATGAGCAGTTCTTC. Residues: CASTSADTISYNEQFF.